This is a list of T cell receptor beta chains from one sample in a study of beta chain features in type 1 diabetes. Measured with immunoSEQ multiplex PCR; TCRdb has only the in-frame clones, and not every one. The top ten clones hold more than 0.1% of a sample with about 650,000 clones, roughly 12% of them seen once. The sequenced sample consisted of naive CD4+ T cells from blood. Every receptor here comes from a man aged 30 to 45 with type 1 diabetes. CDR3s include the opening cysteine and the closing phenylalanine or tryptophan. The D gene is left open where the match is weak. Size is omitted from some rows. Given values are once, few, many or a class for expanded clones.

size: few
V: TRBV29-1
D: TRBD2
J: TRBJ2-1
DNA: TGCAGCGTTGAAGAGGCGGGGGGATACTACAATGAGCAGTTCTTC
CDR3: CSVEEAGGYYNEQFF

size: few
V: TRBV25-1
D: NA
J: TRBJ1-2
DNA: TGTGCCAGCAGCGGGACCGGGGGGAACTATGGCTACACCTTC
CDR3: CASSGTGGNYGYTF

size: few
V: TRBV29-1
D: NA
J: TRBJ1-4
DNA: TGCAGCGTTTGGGGTACTAATGAAAAACTGTTTTTT
CDR3: CSVWGTNEKLFF

size: few
V: TRBV10-3
D: TRBD2
J: TRBJ2-1
DNA: TGTGCCATCAGTGAGTCGCCTAGCGGTTACAATGAGCAGTTCTTC
CDR3: CAISESPSGYNEQFF

size: NA
V: TRBV6-1
D: NA
J: TRBJ2-4
DNA: TGTGCCAGCAGTGGCAACGGGATAGCCAAAAACATTCAGTACTTC
CDR3: CASSGNGIAKNIQYF

size: NA
V: TRBV5-1
D: NA
J: TRBJ2-3
DNA: TGCGCCAGCAGCTCGCGTCCACCCACAGATACGCAGTATTTT
CDR3: CASSSRPPTDTQYF

size: NA
V: TRBV18
D: NA
J: TRBJ1-2
DNA: TGTGCCAGCTCACCAGGGACCGATGGCTACACCTTC
CDR3: CASSPGTDGYTF

size: NA
V: TRBV11-2
D: NA
J: TRBJ2-3
DNA: TGTGCCAGCTCCCGCATCCCCGGGGGCCTGACAGATACGCAGTATTTT
CDR3: CASSRIPGGLTDTQYF

size: NA
V: TRBV5-1
D: NA
J: TRBJ2-3
DNA: TGCGCCAGCACTAACTCACTGACAGATACGCAGTATTTT
CDR3: CASTNSLTDTQYF

size: few
V: TRBV5-4
D: NA
J: TRBJ1-1
DNA: TGTGCCAGCAGCGGGTGGCAGGGGAGGACTGAAGCTTTCTTT
CDR3: CASSGWQGRTEAFF

size: NA
V: TRBV6-5
D: NA
J: TRBJ2-1
DNA: TGTGCCAGCAGTGGGACGGCTGAGCAGTTCTTC
CDR3: CASSGTAEQFF

size: NA
V: TRBV10-3
D: NA
J: TRBJ2-5
DNA: TGTGCCATCAGTGGAGGCGGGGAGGAGACCCAGTACTTC
CDR3: CAISGGGEETQYF

size: few
V: TRBV7-2
D: NA
J: TRBJ2-7
DNA: TGTGCCAGCAGCTTAGGGACCTACGAGCAGTACTTC
CDR3: CASSLGTYEQYF

size: NA
V: TRBV7-7
D: TRBD2
J: TRBJ2-1
DNA: TGTGCCAGCAGCTTGTTAGCGGGGGCAACAAATGAGCAGTTCTTC
CDR3: CASSLLAGATNEQFF

size: few
V: TRBV2
D: TRBD2
J: TRBJ2-1
DNA: TGTGCCAGCAGGGGAGGGGCCTATGAGCAGTTCTTC
CDR3: CASRGGAYEQFF

size: few
V: TRBV6-5
D: NA
J: TRBJ2-1
DNA: TGTGCCACCTCCCTACAGGGTCCCTACAATGAGCAGTTCTTC
CDR3: CATSLQGPYNEQFF

size: NA
V: TRBV28
D: NA
J: TRBJ1-2
DNA: TGTGCCAGCAGTGCCCGGTATGGCTACACCTTC
CDR3: CASSARYGYTF

size: few
V: TRBV29-1
D: NA
J: TRBJ2-6
DNA: TGCAGCGTTGGGTGGAATGGGGCCAACGTCCTGACTTTC
CDR3: CSVGWNGANVLTF

size: NA
V: TRBV19
D: NA
J: TRBJ1-5
DNA: TGTGCCAGTAGTATTGGTCAGGCGATGCCCCAGCATTTT
CDR3: CASSIGQAMPQHF

size: NA
V: TRBV9
D: NA
J: TRBJ2-7
DNA: TGTGCCAGCAGCGTAGCTCCGGGGAAGGGTAGCGAGCAGTACTTC
CDR3: CASSVAPGKGSEQYF

size: NA
V: TRBV2
D: NA
J: TRBJ1-4
DNA: TGTGCCAGCAGCAGTGAACAGAATGAAAAACTGTTTTTT
CDR3: CASSSEQNEKLFF

size: NA
V: TRBV10-3
D: NA
J: TRBJ1-2
DNA: TGTGCCATCAGTGAGCGGGAGGGTTATGGCTACACCTTC
CDR3: CAISEREGYGYTF

size: few
V: TRBV5-1
D: NA
J: TRBJ1-4
DNA: TGCGCCAGCAGCTTGGGGATCTCTAATGAAAAACTGTTTTTT
CDR3: CASSLGISNEKLFF

size: NA
V: TRBV6-6
D: NA
J: TRBJ1-2
DNA: TGTGCCAGCACCGCCAGGGAAAACGGGGGCTACACCTTC
CDR3: CASTARENGGYTF